This T cell receptor beta chain is drawn from a study of blood T cell repertoires in COVID-19. Study-level background: Specimens from acute and convalescent COVID-19 originated in the United States, Italy and Spain. Sample material is recorded as cDNA or gDNA derived from T cells, B-cell-depleted T cells, or PBMCs.

TCRdb's copy holds only in-frame clones and misses some; the assay was immunoSEQ multiplex PCR. This sample has about 160,000 clones; more than 75% occur once, and the top ten carry more than 5%. CDR3 length: 18 residues. V gave up 1 base and J gave up 0 bases, with 16 bases separating them. Germline loops: CDR1 SNHLY, CDR2 FYNNEI. Patients from Seattle were sampled longitudinally, starting during active infection. The sequenced sample was peripheral blood. This TCR was sampled from a woman aged 45-65 years with COVID-19, enrolled during active disease. The rearrangement joins TRBV2 to TRBJ1-3; D not resolved. The CDR3 nucleotides are TGTGCCAGCAGTGAAGACTCGCGGGGTCAGAGCTCTGGAAACACCATATATTTT. The encoded protein is CASSEDSRGQSSGNTIYF.